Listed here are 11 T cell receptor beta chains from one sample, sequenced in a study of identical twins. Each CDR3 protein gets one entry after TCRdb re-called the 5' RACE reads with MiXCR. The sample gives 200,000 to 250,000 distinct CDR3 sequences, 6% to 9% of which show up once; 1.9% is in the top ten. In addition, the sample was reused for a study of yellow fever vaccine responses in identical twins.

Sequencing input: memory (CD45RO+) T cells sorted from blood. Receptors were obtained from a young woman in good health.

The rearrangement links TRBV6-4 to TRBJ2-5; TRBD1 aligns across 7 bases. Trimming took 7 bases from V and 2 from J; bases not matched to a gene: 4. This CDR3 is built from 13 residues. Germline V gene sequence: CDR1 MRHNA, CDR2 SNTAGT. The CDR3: CASILTGQETQYF. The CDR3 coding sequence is TGTGCCAGCATCCTGACAGGGCAAGAGACCCAGTACTTC.

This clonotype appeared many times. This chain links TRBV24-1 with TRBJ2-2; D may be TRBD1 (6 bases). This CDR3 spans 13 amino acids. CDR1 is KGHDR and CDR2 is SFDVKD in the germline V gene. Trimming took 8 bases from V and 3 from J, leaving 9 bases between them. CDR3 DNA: TGTGCCACCAACCACAGGGACACCGGGGAGCTGTTTTTT. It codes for CATNHRDTGELFF.

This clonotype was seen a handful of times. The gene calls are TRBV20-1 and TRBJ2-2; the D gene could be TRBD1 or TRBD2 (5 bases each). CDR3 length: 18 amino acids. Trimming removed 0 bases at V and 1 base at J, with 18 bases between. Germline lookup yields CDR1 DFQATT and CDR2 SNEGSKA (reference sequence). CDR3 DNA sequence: TGCAGTGCTAGAGATTTTGTGAGGGGTCGAATGAACACCGGGGAGCTGTTTTTT. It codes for CSARDFVRGRMNTGELFF.

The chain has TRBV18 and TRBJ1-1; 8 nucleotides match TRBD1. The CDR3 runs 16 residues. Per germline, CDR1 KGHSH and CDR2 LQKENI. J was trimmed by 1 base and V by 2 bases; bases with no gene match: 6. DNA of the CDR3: TGTGCCAGCTCACCAACGACCGGGACAGGGAACACTGAAGCTTTCTTT. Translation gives CASSPTTGTGNTEAFF.

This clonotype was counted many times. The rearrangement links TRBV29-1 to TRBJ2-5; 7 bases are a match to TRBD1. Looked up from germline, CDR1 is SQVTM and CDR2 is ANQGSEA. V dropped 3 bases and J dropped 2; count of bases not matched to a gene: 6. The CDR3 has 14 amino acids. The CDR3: CSVDSRDSQETQYF. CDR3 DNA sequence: TGCAGCGTTGATTCGAGGGACAGTCAAGAGACCCAGTACTTC.

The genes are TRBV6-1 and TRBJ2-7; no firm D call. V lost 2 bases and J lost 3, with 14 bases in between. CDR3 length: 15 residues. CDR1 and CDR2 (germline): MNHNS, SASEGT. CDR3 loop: CASSEYPRAHYEQYF. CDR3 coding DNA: TGTGCCAGCAGTGAATACCCTAGGGCCCACTACGAGCAGTACTTC.

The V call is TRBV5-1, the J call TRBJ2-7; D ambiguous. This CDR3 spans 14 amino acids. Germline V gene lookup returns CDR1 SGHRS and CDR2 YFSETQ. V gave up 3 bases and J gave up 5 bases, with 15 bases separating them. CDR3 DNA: TGCGCCAGCAGCTCAAGGCCCTCCCCGGACGAGCAGTACTTC. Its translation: CASSSRPSPDEQYF.

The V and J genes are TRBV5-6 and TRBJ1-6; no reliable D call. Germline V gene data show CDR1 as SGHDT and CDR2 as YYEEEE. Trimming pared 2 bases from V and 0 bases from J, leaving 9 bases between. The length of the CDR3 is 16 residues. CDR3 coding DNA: TGTGCCAGCAGCTTCAAATGGAGCTCCTATAATTCACCCCTCCACTTT. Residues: CASSFKWSSYNSPLHF. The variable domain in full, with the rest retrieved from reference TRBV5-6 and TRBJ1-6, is DAGVTQSPTHLIKTRGQQVTLRCSPKSGHDTVSWYQQALGQGPQFIFQYYEEEERQRGNFPDRFSGHQFPNYSSELNVNALLLGDSALYLCASSFKWSSYNSPLHFGNGTRLTVT.

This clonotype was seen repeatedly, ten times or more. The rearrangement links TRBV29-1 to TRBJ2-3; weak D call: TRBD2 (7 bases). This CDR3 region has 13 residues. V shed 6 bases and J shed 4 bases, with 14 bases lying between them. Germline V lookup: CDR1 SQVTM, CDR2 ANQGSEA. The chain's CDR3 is CSVDGGGPDTQYF. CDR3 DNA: TGCAGCGTCGACGGCGGGGGCCCAGATACGCAGTATTTT.

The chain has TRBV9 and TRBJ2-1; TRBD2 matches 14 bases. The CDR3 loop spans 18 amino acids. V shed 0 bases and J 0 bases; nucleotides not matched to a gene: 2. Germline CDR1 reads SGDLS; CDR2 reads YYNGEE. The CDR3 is CASSVGLAGGSSYNEQFF. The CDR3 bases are TGTGCCAGCAGCGTAGGACTAGCGGGGGGGAGCTCCTACAATGAGCAGTTCTTC.

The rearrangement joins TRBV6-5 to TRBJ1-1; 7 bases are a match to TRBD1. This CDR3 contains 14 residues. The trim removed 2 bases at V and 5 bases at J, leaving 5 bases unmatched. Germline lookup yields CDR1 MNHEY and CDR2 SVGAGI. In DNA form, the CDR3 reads TGTGCCAGCAGTTACGTCAGGGGGAGGACTGAAGCTTTCTTT. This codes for CASSYVRGRTEAFF.